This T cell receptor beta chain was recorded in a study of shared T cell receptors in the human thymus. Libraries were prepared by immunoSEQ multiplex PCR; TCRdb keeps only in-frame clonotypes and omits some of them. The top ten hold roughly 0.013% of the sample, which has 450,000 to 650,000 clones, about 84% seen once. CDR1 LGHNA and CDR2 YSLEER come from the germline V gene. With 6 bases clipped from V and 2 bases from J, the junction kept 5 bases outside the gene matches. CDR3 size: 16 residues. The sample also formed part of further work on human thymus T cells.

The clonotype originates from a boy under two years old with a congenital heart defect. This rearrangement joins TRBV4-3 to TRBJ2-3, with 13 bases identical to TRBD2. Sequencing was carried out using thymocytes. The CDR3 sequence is CASSLGLAGDTDTQYF. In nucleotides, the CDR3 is TGCGCCAGCAGTCTCGGACTAGCGGGAGACACAGATACGCAGTATTTT.